This TCR beta chain came from a study of CD8 T cell repertoires and HIV-1 epitope variants. In the study overall: Each of Twenty-five Gag and Nef epitope peptides stimulated a separate culture. Control wells had CMV/EBV/flu peptides, negative Ebola AY9, or no peptide.

The count of this clone is one. Its antigen is currently unknown. Trimming pared 4 bases from V and 3 bases from J, leaving 9 bases between. The CDR3 extends over 12 amino acids. The germline CDR1 and CDR2 sequences are GTSNPN and SVGIG (reference sequence). Assay used: immunoSEQ multiplex PCR; TCRdb lists only in-frame clones, some missing. The sample consists of about 4,900 clones, around 66% of them appearing once. Study-wide results and limits: No clonotypes responded to the TAALDMSHF plasma variant; roughly five recognized KF9, one HW9. Most of the nine antigen-specific clonotypes appeared cross-reactive to autologous or escape variants.

V usage is TRBV30 and J usage is TRBJ1-1; possibly TRBD1 for D (6 bases). The receptor was isolated from a male donor with HIV. Specimen: cultured CD8+ T cells derived from PBMCs. The CDR3 DNA follows: TGTGCCTGGACCAAGGGGGACACTGAAGCTTTCTTT. Translating it yields CAWTKGDTEAFF.